This T cell receptor (beta chain) was sequenced in a study of blood T cell repertoires in COVID-19. Study-level background: Sites in the United States, Italy and Spain provided acute and convalescent COVID-19 samples.

The protocol was immunoSEQ multiplex PCR, while the TCRdb copy is restricted to in-frame clones and leaves out a portion. The top ten hold roughly 0.95% of the sample, which has 200,000 to 250,000 clones, 80% to 90% seen once. Cohorts were determined from participant-reported clinical history. There are 14 residues in the CDR3. Germline CDR1 SEHNR, CDR2 FQNEAQ (reference sequence). V was clipped by 3 bases and J by 5 bases; unmatched bases: 0. The rearrangement uses TRBV7-9 and TRBJ2-7; 14 bases are shared with TRBD2. Input material: PBMCs or T cells enriched from blood (not recorded which). The TCR was taken from a man in his fifties who had been exposed to COVID-19. The CDR3 here is CASSLGLAGDEQYV. DNA for the CDR3: TGTGCCAGCAGCTTGGGACTAGCGGGAGACGAGCAGTACGTC.